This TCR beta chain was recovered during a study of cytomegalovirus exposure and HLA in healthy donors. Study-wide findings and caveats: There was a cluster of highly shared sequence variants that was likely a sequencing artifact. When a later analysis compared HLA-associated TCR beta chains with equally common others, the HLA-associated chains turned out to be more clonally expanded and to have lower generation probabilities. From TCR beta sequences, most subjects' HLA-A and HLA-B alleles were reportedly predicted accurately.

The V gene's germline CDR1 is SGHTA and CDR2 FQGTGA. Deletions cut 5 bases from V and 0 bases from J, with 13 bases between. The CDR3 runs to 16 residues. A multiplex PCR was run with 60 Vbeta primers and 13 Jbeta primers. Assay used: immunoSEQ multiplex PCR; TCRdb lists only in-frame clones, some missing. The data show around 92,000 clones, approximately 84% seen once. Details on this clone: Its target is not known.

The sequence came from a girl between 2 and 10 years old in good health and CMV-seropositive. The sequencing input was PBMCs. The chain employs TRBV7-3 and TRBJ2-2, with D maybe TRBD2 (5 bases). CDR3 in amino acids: CASSARGGSNTGELFF. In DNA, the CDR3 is TGTGCCAGCAGCGCCCGAGGAGGCTCGAACACCGGGGAGCTGTTTTTT.